This T cell receptor (beta chain) was observed in a study of blood T cells in healthy people across ages. From germline, CDR1 is MNHEY and CDR2 SMNVEV (reference sequence). CDR3 size: 19 residues. V was pared by 3 bases and J by 9 bases, with 16 bases of the junction left unmatched. A few counts support this clonotype. What it binds is not known. Primers used in a second PCR of roughly 7 to 12 cycles were a sample-barcoded 5' primer and a J-beta primer mix. TCRdb itself ran the 5' RACE reads through MiXCR, one entry per CDR3 protein. The table shows approximately 850,000 distinct CDR3 sequences, with about 62% occurring only once. The study, taken as a whole, reports: Older age went with lower TCR beta diversity per million T cells, in a roughly linear way. It was not known whether donors were CMV positive (a possible confounder of expanded clonotype changes). Estimates of diversity drawn from one million T cells were considered underestimates.

The sample comprised blood. The V and J genes are TRBV27 and TRBJ2-1; 14 nucleotides match TRBD2. This TCR was recovered from a man aged 30-40 years in good health. This chain's CDR3 is CASSLGRVGLAGVAGEQFF. The CDR3 DNA sequence: TGTGCCAGCAGTTTGGGTCGTGTGGGACTAGCGGGAGTAGCGGGTGAGCAGTTCTTC.